Listed below are T cell receptor beta chains from one sample, sequenced in a study of OX40 agonist ivuxolimab in advanced cancers. Measured with immunoSEQ multiplex PCR; TCRdb has only the in-frame clones, and not every one. The sample includes roughly 56,000 clones, 80% to 90% seen only once; the top ten take roughly 0.88%. The sequencing used CD4+ or CD8+ T cells sorted from blood, collected in a trial of the OX40 agonist ivuxolimab. Every receptor here comes from an adult with an advanced solid tumor such as melanoma, head and neck, liver or kidney cancer. CDR3s include the opening cysteine and the closing phenylalanine or tryptophan. The D gene is left open where the match is weak. Clone size, where shown, is once, few, many, or a class for clones that have expanded.

d_call j_call v_call clone_size cdr3_aa cdr3_nt
TRBD2 TRBJ2-2 TRBV2 NA CASSPGLAGGAGELFF TGTGCCAGCAGTCCCGGACTAGCGGGGGGGGCCGGGGAGCTGTTTTTT
NA TRBJ2-1 TRBV18 NA CASSGTEKKGWFF TGTGCCAGCTCCGGGACGGAGAAGAAGGGGTGGTTCTTC
TRBD1 TRBJ2-4 TRBV6-5 NA CATCDRVFNIQYF TGTGCCACCTGCGACAGGGTCTTCAACATTCAGTACTTC
NA TRBJ2-5 TRBV12-5 NA CASGFSAIQETQYF TGTGCTAGTGGTTTTTCAGCGATACAAGAGACCCAGTACTTC
TRBD2 TRBJ2-3 TRBV7-2 NA CASSLPRTSGTHTQYF TGTGCCAGCAGCTTACCTCGGACTAGCGGAACTCATACGCAGTATTTT
NA TRBJ1-3 TRBV7-6 NA CASSLVAFDSGNTIYF TGTGCCAGCAGCTTAGTAGCATTCGACTCTGGAAACACCATATATTTT
NA TRBJ2-5 TRBV28 NA CASRTGSGRETQYF TGTGCCAGCAGAACGGGGAGCGGGCGGGAGACCCAGTACTTC
NA TRBJ1-5 TRBV19 NA CASTKTSGSNSNQPQHF TGTGCCAGTACCAAGACTTCAGGGTCAAATAGCAATCAGCCCCAGCATTTT
NA TRBJ1-2 TRBV14 NA CASSQDWGPGYTF TGTGCCAGCAGCCAAGATTGGGGACCTGGCTACACCTTC
NA TRBJ2-7 TRBV18 NA CASSQGLLGSDEQYF TGTGCCAGCTCACAGGGACTCCTTGGTAGTGACGAGCAGTACTTC
NA TRBJ2-1 TRBV19 NA CASRPSSYNEQFF TGTGCCAGTCGGCCCTCTTCCTACAATGAGCAGTTCTTC
NA TRBJ1-4 TRBV2 NA CASRNGPNEKLFF TGTGCCAGCAGGAACGGACCCAATGAAAAACTGTTTTTT
NA TRBJ1-3 TRBV6-5 NA CASTSSGNTIYF TGTGCCAGCACTAGTTCTGGAAACACCATATATTTT
TRBD1 TRBJ1-3 TRBV30 once CAWSVLNRGGNTIYF TGTGCCTGGAGTGTACTCAACAGGGGGGGAAACACCATATATTTT
TRBD1 TRBJ2-1 TRBV7-2 NA CASSPRGTGGNYNEQFF TGTGCCAGCAGCCCACGAGGGACAGGGGGCAACTACAATGAGCAGTTCTTC
TRBD2 TRBJ2-3 TRBV28 NA CASSRSPGLGSSTDTQYF TGTGCCAGCAGCCGCTCACCGGGACTAGGTTCTAGCACAGATACGCAGTATTTT
TRBD2 TRBJ2-3 TRBV28 NA CASSLGLAGTDTQYF TGTGCCAGCAGTTTGGGACTAGCGGGGACAGATACGCAGTATTTT